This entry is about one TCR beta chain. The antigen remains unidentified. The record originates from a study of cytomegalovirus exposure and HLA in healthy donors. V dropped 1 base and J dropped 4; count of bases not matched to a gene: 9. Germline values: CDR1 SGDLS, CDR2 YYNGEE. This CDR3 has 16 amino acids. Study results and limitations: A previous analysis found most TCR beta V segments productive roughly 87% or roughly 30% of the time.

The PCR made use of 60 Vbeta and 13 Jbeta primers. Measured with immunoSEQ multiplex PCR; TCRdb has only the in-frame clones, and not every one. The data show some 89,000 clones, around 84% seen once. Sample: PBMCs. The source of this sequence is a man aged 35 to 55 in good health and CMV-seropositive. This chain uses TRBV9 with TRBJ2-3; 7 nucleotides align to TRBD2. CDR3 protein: CASSVYGGGPSDTQYF. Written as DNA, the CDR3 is TGTGCCAGCAGCGTATATGGGGGAGGGCCCTCAGATACGCAGTATTTT. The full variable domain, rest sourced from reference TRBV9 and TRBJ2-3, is DSGVTQTPKHLITATGQRVTLRCSPRSGDLSVYWYQQSLDQGLQFLIQYYNGEERAKGNILERFSAQQFPDLHSELNLSSLELGDSALYFCASSVYGGGPSDTQYFGPGTRLTVL.